These 22 T cell receptor beta chains were sequenced from one sample in a study of cytomegalovirus exposure and HLA in healthy donors. Researchers ran the PCR with 60 Vbeta and 13 Jbeta primers. Sequencing was performed with immunoSEQ multiplex PCR; in TCRdb, only in-frame clones are kept and a portion is missing. Here the sample spans over 85,000 clones, approximately 82% being singletons. Input material: PBMCs. Receptors were obtained from a female donor in good health and CMV-seropositive.

This clone was seen a single time. A read error may account for a junction end that differs from germline. CDR3 region: CASGLGDKDF. Written as DNA, the CDR3 is TGTGCTAGTGGTTTGGGTGACAAGGACTTC. V and J are TRBV12-5 and TRBJ2-7, with D hard to call. Germline loops: CDR1 LGHNT, CDR2 FRNRAP. This CDR3 spans 10 amino acids.

The genes are TRBV4-1 and TRBJ2-7, with 8 bases lining up with TRBD1. The trim removed 4 bases at V and 1 base at J, leaving 15 bases unmatched. CDR3 length: 18 residues. Germline CDR1 and CDR2: MGHRA and YSYEKL. This CDR3 is CASSPPGAGGAYSYEQYF. In DNA form, the CDR3 reads TGCGCCAGCAGCCCCCCTGGGGCAGGGGGCGCATATTCCTACGAGCAGTACTTC.

The rearrangement joins TRBV2 to TRBJ1-1, with TRBD1 matching over 7 bases. Germline lookup yields CDR1 SNHLY and CDR2 FYNNEI. V lost 7 bases, J lost 3 bases, and 5 bases stayed unmatched. The length of the CDR3 is 13 residues. DNA for the CDR3: TGTGCCAGCACCCCCGACAGGGACACTGAAGCTTTCTTT. Translated, it gives CASTPDRDTEAFF.

The chain links TRBV19 to TRBJ2-2; D unclear. Trimming took off 4 bases at V and 3 bases at J, with 6 bases between the two ends. Germline CDR1 reads LNHDA; CDR2 reads SQIVND (reference sequence). This CDR3 region has 13 residues. The CDR3 DNA reads as TGTGCCAGTAGTACCACTTACACCGGGGAGCTGTTTTTT. Its protein product is CASSTTYTGELFF.

This clone was seen a few times. The J gene is TRBJ2-7, the V gene TRBV11-2, with D perhaps TRBD2 (5 bases). V was pared by 3 bases and J by 4 bases, with 7 bases between. CDR1 and CDR2 from the germline V gene are SGHAT and FQNNGV. CDR3 length: 12 residues. The CDR3 is CASSLGRYEQYF. The DNA of the CDR3 is TGTGCCAGCAGCTTGGGGAGATACGAGCAGTACTTC.

The chain is built from TRBV27 and TRBJ2-4, with a possible D match to TRBD1 (5 bases). Germline values: CDR1 MNHEY, CDR2 SMNVEV (reference sequence). V was cut by 6 bases and J by 6 bases, with 15 bases left in between. CDR3 length: 14 amino acids. CDR3 sequence (DNA): TGTGCCAGCAGCCGGGTAGGGGTAGGAAACATTCAGTACTTC. Translating gives CASSRVGVGNIQYF.

The J gene is TRBJ2-7, the V gene TRBV9; 12 bases line up with TRBD2. Germline loops: CDR1 SGDLS, CDR2 YYNGEE. The CDR3 has 16 residues. Trimming at V came to 2 bases and at J to 6 bases, leaving 9 bases not matched to a gene. CDR3 residues: CASSVGSSGGASEQYF. CDR3 DNA: TGTGCCAGCAGCGTCGGCTCTAGCGGGGGGGCCAGCGAGCAGTACTTC.

This chain links TRBV15 with TRBJ1-5; D uncertain. The length of the CDR3 is 16 residues. V lost 0 bases and J 0 bases, leaving 9 bases between the germline ends. Germline V gene sequence: CDR1 LNHNV, CDR2 YYDKDF (reference sequence). This CDR3 reads CATSRDLGSSNQPQHF. The CDR3 bases are TGTGCCACCAGCAGAGATCTGGGCAGTAGCAATCAGCCCCAGCATTTT.

The chain couples TRBV19 to TRBJ2-3; 7 bases agree with TRBD2. Germline loops: CDR1 LNHDA, CDR2 SQIVND (reference sequence). This CDR3 region has 16 residues. Germline trimming cut 3 bases from V and 0 bases from J; bases unmatched to any gene: 6. CDR3 sequence: CASSIELARSTDTQYF. CDR3 DNA: TGTGCCAGTAGTATTGAACTAGCGAGGAGCACAGATACGCAGTATTTT.

This clone was found a few times. V and J are TRBV28 and TRBJ1-5, with D uncertain. V was cut by 2 bases and J by 2 bases, with 10 bases left in between. The germline gives CDR1 MDHEN, CDR2 SYDVKM. The CDR3 is 15 amino acids. This CDR3 is CASSLPSAGNQPQHF. CDR3 DNA sequence: TGTGCCAGCAGTTTACCGTCTGCGGGCAATCAGCCCCAGCATTTT.

The chain has TRBV27 and TRBJ2-1; 8 positions match TRBD2. Trimming cost V 8 bases and J 4 bases; bases outside gene matches: 13. Germline CDR1 is MNHEY and CDR2 is SMNVEV (reference sequence). The CDR3 totals 16 residues. In DNA, the CDR3 is TGTGCCAGCGTCCCCCCGGGGTTAGCGGGATACAATGAGCAGTTCTTC. Residues: CASVPPGLAGYNEQFF.

This clone showed up just a few times. The chain joins TRBV5-8 to TRBJ2-2, with 10 nucleotides matching TRBD2. J gave up 5 bases and V 0 bases, and 4 bases lay outside the gene matches. The germline V gene encodes CDR1 SGHTS and CDR2 YDEGEE. CDR3 size: 16 residues. The CDR3 bases are TGTGCCAGCAGCTTGGGACTAGCGGGCGTAACCGGGGAGCTGTTTTTT. It is translated as CASSLGLAGVTGELFF.

This clone was counted a single time. The V call is TRBV11-2, the J call TRBJ2-7, with 10 bases identical to TRBD1. The CDR3 covers 15 residues. In germline, CDR1 is SGHAT, CDR2 FQNNGV. The V segment lost 0 bases and the J segment 2 bases; nucleotides outside the gene matches: 1. The CDR3 spells CASSLEGTGAYEQYF. The CDR3 coding sequence is TGTGCCAGCAGCTTAGAAGGGACAGGGGCCTACGAGCAGTACTTC.

This rearrangement joins TRBV19 to TRBJ1-5; TRBD1 is a possible D gene (6 bases). Germline CDR1 and CDR2: LNHDA and SQIVND (reference sequence). The CDR3 contains 16 residues. V was pared by 3 bases and J by 5 bases, with 17 bases between. In DNA, the CDR3 is TGTGCCAGTAGTATCTCACAGGGATTAGAGGATCAGCCCCAGCATTTT. Amino acid sequence: CASSISQGLEDQPQHF.

The J gene is TRBJ2-3, the V gene TRBV5-1; weak D call: TRBD2 (5 bases). Trimming removed 3 bases at V and 5 bases at J, with 19 bases between. The germline V gene encodes CDR1 SGHRS and CDR2 YFSETQ. The CDR3 extends over 16 amino acids. The CDR3: CASSSPNGRVEDTQYF. The CDR3 nucleotides read TGCGCCAGCAGCTCTCCTAATGGGAGAGTAGAAGATACGCAGTATTTT.

This rearrangement joins TRBV21-1 to TRBJ1-5; the table's D call TRBD1 went unverified against the DNA. TRBV21-1 represents a pseudogene. The CDR3 contains 19 residues. CDR3 nucleotide sequence: TGTGCCAGCAGCAACTCCGAGGAATGGGAAGGGGCGGCCAATCAGCCCCAGCATTTT. Translated, it gives CASSNSEEWEGAANQPQHF.

This chain connects TRBV18 to TRBJ2-7, with TRBD1 identical over 10 bases. The CDR3 is 15 residues long. From germline, CDR1 is KGHSH and CDR2 LQKENI. V shed 6 bases, J shed 2 bases, and the junction held 7 bases outside the gene matches. The CDR3 coding sequence is TGTGCCAGCTCTGCACCGGGACAGGGGACCTACGAGCAGTACTTC. Protein sequence: CASSAPGQGTYEQYF.

This chain connects TRBV15 to TRBJ2-3, with 9 bases lining up with TRBD1. Trimming at V came to 4 bases and at J to 4 bases, leaving 6 bases not matched to a gene. Germline CDR1 LNHNV, CDR2 YYDKDF (reference sequence). CDR3 size: 15 residues. CDR3 DNA: TGTGCCACCAGCATGGACAGGGGAGGCTCAGATACGCAGTATTTT. This translates into CATSMDRGGSDTQYF.

Here the CDR3 DNA reads TGTGCCAGCAGAGAGGCGGAGAGCTCCTACAATGAGCAGTTCTTC. Protein sequence: CASREAESSYNEQFF. J is TRBJ2-1 and V is TRBV2; D call uncertain. The CDR3 extends over 15 amino acids. Deletions cut 6 bases from V and 0 bases from J, with 12 bases between. In germline, CDR1 is SNHLY, CDR2 FYNNEI.

The chain has TRBV19 and TRBJ1-5, with TRBD1 matching over 9 bases. The junction had 2 bases not matched to a gene; V was cut back by 5 bases and J by 0 bases. The CDR3 sequence is 15 residues long. Germline V gives CDR1 LNHDA, CDR2 SQIVND (reference sequence). This chain's CDR3 is CASSAQGASNQPQHF. Written as DNA, the CDR3 is TGTGCCAGTAGTGCACAGGGGGCTAGCAATCAGCCCCAGCATTTT.

The rearrangement joins TRBV7-6 to TRBJ1-2; tentative D call: TRBD1 (6 bases). The germline V and J ends were trimmed by 3 bases and 2 bases, with 7 bases remaining between them. The CDR3 runs 13 residues. Looked up from germline, CDR1 is SGHVS and CDR2 is FNYEAQ. The CDR3 loop reads CASSFGQNYGYTF. In nucleotides, the CDR3 is TGTGCCAGCAGCTTTGGACAGAACTATGGCTACACCTTC. Filled out from reference TRBV7-6 and TRBJ1-2, the complete variable domain reads GAGVSQSPRYKVTKRGQDVALRCDPISGHVSLYWYRQALGQGPEFLTYFNYEAQQDKSGLPNDRFSAERPEGSISTLTIQRTEQRDSAMYRCASSFGQNYGYTFGSGTRLTVV.

V usage is TRBV19 and J usage is TRBJ1-2, with D perhaps matching TRBD1 (5 bases). Trimming left V 3 bases short and J 7 bases short, with 15 bases between. Germline CDR1 and CDR2: LNHDA and SQIVND (reference sequence). The CDR3 runs to 14 residues. CDR3 loop: CASSISQDHFGYTF. The CDR3 coding sequence is TGTGCCAGTAGTATCTCACAGGACCACTTTGGCTACACCTTC.